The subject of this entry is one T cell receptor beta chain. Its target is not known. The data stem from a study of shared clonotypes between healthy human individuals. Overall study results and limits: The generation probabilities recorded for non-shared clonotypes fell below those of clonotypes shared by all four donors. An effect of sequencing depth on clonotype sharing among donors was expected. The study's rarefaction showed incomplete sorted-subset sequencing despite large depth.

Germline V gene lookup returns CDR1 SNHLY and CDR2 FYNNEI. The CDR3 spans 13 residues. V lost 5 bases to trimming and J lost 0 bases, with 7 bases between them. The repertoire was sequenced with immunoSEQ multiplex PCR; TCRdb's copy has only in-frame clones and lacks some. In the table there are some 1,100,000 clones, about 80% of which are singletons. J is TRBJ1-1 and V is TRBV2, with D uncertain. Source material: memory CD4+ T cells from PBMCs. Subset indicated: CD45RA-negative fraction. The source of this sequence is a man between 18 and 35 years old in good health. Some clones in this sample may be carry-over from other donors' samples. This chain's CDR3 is CASSLNVNTEAFF. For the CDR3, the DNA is TGTGCCAGCAGTCTTAACGTGAACACTGAAGCTTTCTTT.